This section outlines one TCR beta chain sequence together with its context. CDR1 is MDHEN and CDR2 is SYDVKM in the germline V gene. With 4 bases clipped from V and 0 bases from J, the junction kept 2 bases outside the gene matches. There are 17 residues in the CDR3. The data belong to a study of blood T cell repertoires in COVID-19. Study context: Acute and convalescent COVID-19 samples came from the United States, Italy and Spain. The cDNA or gDNA used as material had been derived from T cells, B-cell-depleted T cells, or PBMCs.

Authors' processing steps: Estimation of nucleated cell counts was performed using reference gene primer amplification. Clones were read by immunoSEQ multiplex PCR, and TCRdb kept only the in-frame ones, dropping some. The DNA gave D and trimming, while V, J and clone size come from that table. The sample holds 130,000 to 150,000 clones; around 87% are singletons and the top ten take around 15%. The sequence was obtained from a man aged 18 to 30 with COVID-19, enrolled during active disease. Sequences were obtained from peripheral blood. The chain has TRBV28 and TRBJ2-6; the match to TRBD1 covers 11 bases. The CDR3 spells CASSWTGGVSGANVLTF. CDR3 nucleotides: TGTGCCAGCAGTTGGACAGGGGGCGTCTCTGGGGCCAACGTCCTGACTTTC.